Following are 14 T cell receptor beta chains from one sample sequenced in a study of blood T cell repertoires in COVID-19. Repertoires were generated with immunoSEQ multiplex PCR, while TCRdb's copy carries only in-frame clones and drops some. The sample has 40,000 or so clones, around 85% seen once; the top ten hold 5.2%. Specimen: peripheral blood. These receptor sequences come from a man aged 40-50 years with active COVID-19.

V and J are TRBV15 and TRBJ1-1; the D is unclear. Germline lookup yields CDR1 LNHNV and CDR2 YYDKDF (reference sequence). The V end lost 2 bases, the J end lost 4 bases, and 14 bases lay between the germline ends. The CDR3 extends over 15 amino acids. CDR3 region: CATSRIPGKGTEAFF. The CDR3 DNA reads TGTGCCACCAGCAGAATTCCCGGGAAGGGCACTGAAGCTTTCTTT.

Only one count was recorded for this clone. The chain is built from TRBV29-1 and TRBJ2-1; 14 nucleotides agree with TRBD2. Germline CDR1 is SQVTM and CDR2 is ANQGSEA. V trimming: 7 bases; J trimming: 8 bases; junction bases outside the gene matches: 4. The CDR3 extends over 13 amino acids. The CDR3 protein is CSGGLAGADEQFF. Written as DNA, the CDR3 is TGCAGCGGGGGACTAGCGGGAGCCGATGAGCAGTTCTTC.

This clone appeared once. The V and J genes are TRBV18 and TRBJ1-1; D remains ambiguous. The germline V and J ends were trimmed by 5 bases and 10 bases, with 11 bases remaining between them. Per the germline V gene, CDR1 is KGHSH and CDR2 is LQKENI. The CDR3 is 11 amino acids. The CDR3 DNA follows: TGTGCCAGCTCATCTAACGCGGGAGCTTTCTTT. This codes for CASSSNAGAFF.

This clone was observed once. The rearrangement uses TRBV6-5 and TRBJ2-7; TRBD1 matches 11 bases. The germline V gene encodes CDR1 MNHEY and CDR2 SVGAGI. The CDR3 consists of 14 residues. Trimming took 6 bases from V and 4 from J; bases not matched to a gene: 5. The CDR3 region is CASRAGTGGYEQYF. In DNA form, the CDR3 reads TGTGCCAGCAGGGCCGGGACAGGGGGGTACGAGCAGTACTTC.

The chain links TRBV5-1 to TRBJ2-5; TRBD1 might be the D (6 bases). Trimming left V 0 bases short and J 1 base short, with 7 bases between. The germline gives CDR1 SGHRS, CDR2 YFSETQ. The CDR3 totals 14 residues. The CDR3 here is CASSLGQAQETQYF. In DNA, the CDR3 is TGCGCCAGCAGCTTGGGACAGGCCCAAGAGACCCAGTACTTC.

This chain links TRBV2 with TRBJ1-5, with D perhaps TRBD1 (5 bases). The germline V gene encodes CDR1 SNHLY and CDR2 FYNNEI. Trimming left V 8 bases short and J 7 bases short, with 18 bases between. This CDR3 comprises 14 residues. In DNA, the CDR3 is TGTGCCAGCCGACAATCAGGGAACGGGCAGCCCCAGCATTTT. Translated: CASRQSGNGQPQHF.

The V gene is TRBV3-1 (or the pseudogene TRBV3-2), the J gene TRBJ2-3; 7 positions match TRBD2. Germline V gene lookup returns CDR1 LGHDT and CDR2 YNNKEL (reference sequence). CDR3 size: 15 residues. Germline trimming cut 1 base from V and 2 bases from J; bases unmatched to any gene: 3. CDR3 residues: CASSQGTRLTDTQYF. The CDR3 DNA follows: TGTGCCAGCAGCCAAGGGACTAGGCTCACAGATACGCAGTATTTT.

The chain employs TRBV28 and TRBJ1-5; the D is unclear. Germline V gives CDR1 MDHEN, CDR2 SYDVKM. The CDR3 has 13 amino acids. V lost 9 bases to trimming and J lost 3 bases, with 12 bases between them. This CDR3 is CASKKDYNQPQHF. The CDR3 DNA sequence: TGTGCCAGTAAAAAGGACTACAATCAGCCCCAGCATTTT.

The chain carries TRBV9 and TRBJ2-2; 8 bases match TRBD1. CDR3 size: 16 residues. CDR1 is SGDLS, CDR2 YYNGEE, per germline. J was trimmed by 3 bases and V by 4 bases; bases with no gene match: 8. In DNA, the CDR3 is TGTGCCAGCAGCCTTAGGACAGGGCGCGACACCGGGGAGCTGTTTTTT. It yields the protein CASSLRTGRDTGELFF.

This clone was observed a single time. The rearrangement joins TRBV30 to TRBJ1-4, with D tentatively TRBD1 (5 bases). V was cut by 0 bases and J by 5 bases, with 13 bases left in between. The V gene's germline CDR1 is GTSNPN and CDR2 SVGIG (reference sequence). The CDR3 is made up of 15 amino acids. Here the CDR3 DNA reads TGTGCCTGGAGTGTACAGGAGGGGTTCAATGAAAAACTGTTTTTT. Protein product: CAWSVQEGFNEKLFF.

The chain is built from TRBV2 and TRBJ2-7, with D perhaps TRBD2 (6 bases). CDR3 length: 12 residues. V lost 1 base, J lost 9 bases, and 10 bases lay in between. The germline gives CDR1 SNHLY, CDR2 FYNNEI. The CDR3, as DNA: TGTGCCAGCAGTGAAGGTCGGGAGAGGCAGTACTTC. Residues: CASSEGRERQYF.

The J gene is TRBJ2-7, the V gene TRBV30; no clear D gene. Germline lookup yields CDR1 GTSNPN and CDR2 SVGIG (reference sequence). Deletions cut 5 bases from V and 3 bases from J, with 5 bases between. The CDR3 consists of 10 residues. The CDR3 DNA is TGTGCCTGGGGCCACTACGAGCAGTACTTC. Translating it yields CAWGHYEQYF.

This sequence joins TRBV28 and TRBJ2-2; D not certain. CDR3 length equals 13 residues. CDR1 MDHEN and CDR2 SYDVKM come from the germline V gene. V was clipped by 7 bases and J by 0 bases, with 6 bases between them. CDR3 bases: TGTGCCAGCATAGTCCCGAACACCGGGGAGCTGTTTTTT. Its translation is CASIVPNTGELFF.

The chain couples TRBV6-5 to TRBJ1-2; TRBD1 is a possible D gene (5 bases). CDR1 MNHEY and CDR2 SVGAGI come from the germline V gene. Trimming stripped 6 bases from V and 6 bases from J, with 17 bases between. The CDR3 contains 14 residues. CDR3: CASRATVGLDGYTF. The CDR3 DNA sequence: TGTGCCAGCAGGGCAACGGTGGGGCTTGATGGCTACACCTTC.